These 25 T cell receptor beta chains were all obtained from the same sample, sequenced in a study of blood T cells in healthy people across ages. Then a second PCR, running roughly 7 to 12 cycles, was carried out with a sample-barcoded 5' primer and a J-beta primer mix. Using its own MiXCR run on the 5' RACE reads, TCRdb lists one record per CDR3 protein. The sample carries approximately 1,700,000 distinct CDR3 sequences, roughly two fifths recorded once. The sequenced sample consisted of blood. All receptors derive from a human donor in good health.

Turning to this clonotype: One end of the junction fails to match germline, which may point to a read error. The chain combines TRBV29-1 with TRBJ2-3; D may be TRBD2 (6 bases). The CDR3 covers 13 residues. Per germline, CDR1 SQVTM and CDR2 ANQGSEA. The CDR3 DNA sequence: TGCGGCGTTGACGCGGGGAACACAGATACGCAGTATTTT. It translates to CGVDAGNTDTQYF.

The J gene is TRBJ2-3, the V gene TRBV10-3; 7 positions agree with TRBD1. Germline lookup yields CDR1 ENHRY and CDR2 SYGVKD. The V and J ends lost 1 base and 0 bases, in that order; junction bases with no gene match: 7. There are 17 residues in the CDR3. The chain's CDR3 is CAISEYDGTASTDTQYF. CDR3 nucleotide sequence: TGTGCCATCAGTGAGTACGACGGGACAGCTAGCACAGATACGCAGTATTTT.

V is TRBV2 and J is TRBJ1-2; 7 bases are shared with TRBD1. The CDR3 contains 13 residues. The germline V gene encodes CDR1 SNHLY and CDR2 FYNNEI. V lost 8 bases and J lost 7; bases outside the gene matches: 10. This CDR3 reads CASGVRGAGGYTF. The CDR3 bases are TGTGCCAGCGGTGTCAGGGGGGCGGGTGGCTACACCTTC.

This chain connects TRBV20-1 to TRBJ1-2; 9 nucleotides line up with TRBD1. Germline CDR1 reads DFQATT; CDR2 reads SNEGSKA (reference sequence). Trimming removed 5 bases from V and 7 bases from J; junction bases left unmatched: 8. This CDR3 is built from 13 residues. The CDR3 protein is CSARGGTGPGYTF. The CDR3 coding sequence is TGCAGTGCTCGGGGAGGGACAGGGCCTGGCTACACCTTC.

This clonotype was recorded at least ten times. This chain uses TRBV9 with TRBJ2-5; TRBD2 matches 7 bases. The V gene end was trimmed by 3 bases and the J gene end by 4 bases; junction bases not matched to a gene: 3. The CDR3 totals 13 residues. Germline values: CDR1 SGDLS, CDR2 YYNGEE. The CDR3 is CASSAGGPETQYF. CDR3 sequence (DNA): TGTGCCAGCAGCGCGGGGGGTCCAGAGACCCAGTACTTC.

The V and J genes are TRBV9 and TRBJ1-2; D remains unclear. The CDR3 has 12 amino acids. Germline values: CDR1 SGDLS, CDR2 YYNGEE. V lost 4 bases, J lost 6 bases, and 10 bases lay in between. CDR3 DNA sequence: TGTGCCAGCAGCCCCCGGAAGGATGGCTACACCTTC. It codes for CASSPRKDGYTF.

The chain uses TRBV20-1 and TRBJ2-1; 12 positions agree with TRBD1. The CDR3 loop spans 16 amino acids. J was trimmed by 7 bases and V by 0 bases; bases with no gene match: 7. Germline CDR1 DFQATT, CDR2 SNEGSKA (reference sequence). CDR3 in amino acids: CSARDGGTGGGNEQFF. The CDR3 DNA reads TGCAGTGCTAGAGACGGGGGGACAGGGGGCGGGAATGAGCAGTTCTTC.

The chain uses TRBV5-1 and TRBJ2-7; 11 bases are shared with TRBD1. The V gene end was trimmed by 4 bases and the J gene end by 4 bases; junction bases not matched to a gene: 7. The V gene's germline CDR1 is SGHRS and CDR2 YFSETQ. The CDR3 contains 15 residues. In DNA, the CDR3 is TGCGCCAGCAGCACTGGACAGGGGGCCATTTACGAGCAGTACTTC. Translation gives CASSTGQGAIYEQYF.

Only a few counts were recorded for this clonotype. The junction and the germline gene differ at one end; a read error may be behind it. This chain uses TRBV5-6 with TRBJ2-3; possible D gene TRBD2, 5 bases. Germline V CDR1 and CDR2: SGHDT, YYEEEE. The length of the CDR3 is 15 residues. CDR3 nucleotides: TGTGCCAGCAGCCCAGCGCCCTCTTTGGGAGATACGCACTATTTT. Its translation is CASSPAPSLGDTHYF.

The chain links TRBV3-1 to TRBJ2-7; perhaps TRBD1 as D (5 bases). This CDR3 comprises 13 residues. Trimming shortened V by 3 bases and J by 5 bases, and 11 bases separated the two germline ends. Germline loops: CDR1 LGHDT, CDR2 YNNKEL (reference sequence). CDR3: CASSHQGSDEQYF. The DNA of the CDR3 is TGTGCCAGCAGCCACCAGGGTTCGGACGAGCAGTACTTC.

The rearrangement links TRBV3-1 to TRBJ1-3; no clear D. The V gene's germline CDR1 is LGHDT and CDR2 YNNKEL (reference sequence). The CDR3 is made up of 15 amino acids. V gave up 7 bases and J gave up 0 bases, with 13 bases separating them. CDR3 region: CASNRAGSSGNTIYF. The CDR3 DNA is TGTGCCAGCAACCGGGCGGGAAGCTCTGGAAACACCATATATTTT.

The chain joins TRBV4-2 to TRBJ2-3; 8 bases line up with TRBD2. Germline V gene lookup returns CDR1 LGHNA and CDR2 YNFKEQ. This CDR3 has 17 amino acids. V gave up 0 bases and J gave up 2 bases; unmatched junction bases: 7. CDR3 nucleotide sequence: TGTGCCAGCAGCCAAGATCCAGCGGGGGACCTCACAGATACGCAGTATTTT. Translating gives CASSQDPAGDLTDTQYF.

The V call is TRBV12-3 or TRBV12-4, the J call TRBJ2-5, with D possibly called TRBD1 or TRBD2 (5 bases each). The V end was cut by 5 bases, the J end by 8 bases, with 18 bases between. The CDR3 is made up of 14 amino acids. The CDR3 DNA is TGTGCCAGCAGTCTCCCGACGGGGCCGGGCACCCAGTACTTC. It translates to CASSLPTGPGTQYF.

This clonotype was picked up one time. This sequence joins TRBV10-3 and TRBJ2-3; D might be TRBD1 or TRBD2, each matching 6 bases. The CDR3 extends over 13 amino acids. Trimming shortened V by 7 bases and J by 4 bases, and 12 bases separated the two germline ends. The germline CDR1 and CDR2 sequences are ENHRY and SYGVKD. CDR3 nucleotides: TGTGCCATCAACGGGGGCTGGGCAGATACGCAGTATTTT. Its translation is CAINGGWADTQYF.

The chain is built from TRBV2 and TRBJ1-4; D might be TRBD1 (6 bases). Germline V gene sequence: CDR1 SNHLY, CDR2 FYNNEI. This CDR3 contains 15 residues. V lost 1 base, J lost 12 bases, and 18 bases lay in between. The CDR3 region has the DNA TGTGCCAGCAGTGAAGAACCGGGACACCTTATTGAACTGTTTTTT. It translates to CASSEEPGHLIELFF.

This clonotype occurred a few times. This chain connects TRBV4-1 to TRBJ2-6; weak D call: TRBD2 (5 bases). V lost 6 bases, J lost 0 bases, and 9 bases lay in between. CDR3 length: 15 amino acids. The germline gives CDR1 MGHRA, CDR2 YSYEKL. CDR3 DNA sequence: TGCGCCAGCAGGCGGACTCACTCTGGGGCCAACGTCCTGACTTTC. This encodes CASRRTHSGANVLTF.

This clonotype turned up a few times. V gene TRBV10-3 combines with J gene TRBJ2-1; D perhaps matches TRBD2 (6 bases). V was trimmed by 5 bases and J by 7 bases, leaving 9 bases between them. CDR1 is ENHRY and CDR2 is SYGVKD in the germline V gene. The CDR3 has 12 amino acids. The CDR3: CAISKEGNEQFF. The CDR3 DNA reads as TGTGCCATCAGTAAGGAGGGAAATGAGCAGTTCTTC.

This clonotype was counted a few times. Relative to the germline gene, one junction end is altered; a read error may explain this. V usage is TRBV4-1 and J usage is TRBJ2-1, with 10 bases matching TRBD1. This CDR3 is built from 15 residues. Germline V gene data show CDR1 as MGHRA and CDR2 as YSYEKL. CDR3 sequence (DNA): TGCACCAGCAGCCTAGGGACAGGGGATTACAATGAGCAGTTCTTC. Its translation is CTSSLGTGDYNEQFF.

This clonotype was observed a few times. The chain recombines TRBV12-3 or TRBV12-4 with TRBJ1-2; 7 bases align to TRBD1. The CDR3 contains 16 residues. After removal of 2 bases from V and 0 bases from J, the junction contained 6 bases not matched to a gene. Here the CDR3 reads CASSLLGGRANYGYTF. The DNA of the CDR3 is TGTGCCAGCAGTTTACTAGGGGGCAGAGCTAACTATGGCTACACCTTC.

The chain links TRBV7-2 to TRBJ2-7; D might be TRBD2 (6 bases). Germline CDR1 is SGHTA and CDR2 is FQGNSA. V was cut by 1 base and J by 0 bases, with 13 bases left in between. The CDR3 covers 16 residues. The chain's CDR3 is CASSLGSGQSSYEQYF. CDR3 DNA: TGTGCCAGCAGCTTAGGTAGCGGACAAAGCTCCTACGAGCAGTACTTC.

The chain recombines TRBV29-1 with TRBJ1-1; no reliable D call. Per germline, CDR1 SQVTM and CDR2 ANQGSEA. The V end lost 4 bases, the J end lost 1 base, and 13 bases lay between the germline ends. This CDR3 is 14 amino acids long. DNA of the CDR3: TGCAGCGTTGTTATTTCTGGAGGGAACACTGAAGCTTTCTTT. It codes for CSVVISGGNTEAFF.

The V call is TRBV10-3, the J call TRBJ1-2, with a weak D call TRBD1 (5 bases). There are 12 residues in the CDR3. V lost 6 bases to trimming and J lost 7 bases, with 12 bases between them. In germline, CDR1 is ENHRY, CDR2 SYGVKD. This CDR3 reads CAISDDSSGYTF. DNA of the CDR3: TGTGCCATCAGCGATGACAGTAGTGGCTACACCTTC.

The chain is built from TRBV28 and TRBJ1-2; the match to TRBD1 covers 8 bases. CDR3 size: 15 residues. The germline gives CDR1 MDHEN, CDR2 SYDVKM. The trim removed 2 bases at V and 5 bases at J, leaving 7 bases unmatched. The CDR3 DNA is TGTGCCAGCAGTTTAGAAGGCAGGGGGCTTTATGGCTACACCTTC. Its translation is CASSLEGRGLYGYTF.

This clonotype was detected only a few times. The rearrangement links TRBV20-1 to TRBJ2-7; 10 bases align to TRBD2. This CDR3 is built from 17 residues. V gave up 1 base and J gave up 1 base; unmatched junction bases: 10. Germline values: CDR1 DFQATT, CDR2 SNEGSKA (reference sequence). The CDR3 loop is CSARAASGGLMSYEQYF. The CDR3 region has the DNA TGCAGTGCTAGAGCGGCTAGCGGGGGCCTCATGTCCTACGAGCAGTACTTC.

The sample holds a few counts of this clonotype. This chain uses TRBV10-3 with TRBJ1-6; D is undetermined. CDR3 size: 13 residues. Germline loops: CDR1 ENHRY, CDR2 SYGVKD. V was pared by 8 bases and J by 8 bases, with 13 bases between. This CDR3 is CAIAVDGDSPLHF. Here the CDR3 DNA reads TGTGCCATCGCCGTTGATGGTGATTCACCCCTCCACTTT.